This note documents a single TCR beta chain sequence. Its specificity is not known. Germline lookup yields CDR1 WSHSY and CDR2 SAAADI. V was shortened by 3 bases and J by 6 bases, with 3 bases between the two germline ends. This CDR3 is 11 amino acids long. The record originates from a study of T cell responses to AZD1222 COVID-19 vaccine. General study findings and limits: At 160-218 and 743-854, vaccine-associated CD4 TCRs were dominant, and they spanned spike. Nearly half of the spike-specific TCRs reportedly recognize variant regions that carry no mutations. Possibly, clonal diversity was underestimated; donors were largely white British and included more females.

Method: immunoSEQ multiplex PCR; TCRdb's copy keeps in-frame clones and lacks some. This sample has about 120,000 clones, with about nine tenths found just once. The sequence was obtained from an adult in good health. The sample was peripheral blood, taken on day 0 of AZD1222 vaccination. V and J are TRBV10-2 and TRBJ2-1, with D unresolved. CDR3 DNA sequence: TGCGCCAGCAGTGACTCCAATGAGCAGTTCTTC. Protein sequence: CASSDSNEQFF.